These T cell receptor beta chains were read from a single sample in a study of T cell responses to AZD1222 COVID-19 vaccine. Clones were read by immunoSEQ multiplex PCR, and TCRdb kept only the in-frame ones, dropping some. This sample has around 130,000 clones, with approximately 91% found just once. This material consisted of peripheral blood, taken 28 days after the second AZD1222 dose. The receptors were gathered from an adult who received the AZD1222 COVID-19 vaccine. CDR3s include the opening cysteine and the closing phenylalanine or tryptophan. The D gene is left open where the match is weak.

d_gene	v_gene	j_gene	CDR3aa
.	TRBV7-6	TRBJ1-1	CASSLSLKRTEAFF
TRBD2	TRBV5-1	TRBJ2-1	CASSLSTSRTYNEQFF
TRBD1	TRBV7-2	TRBJ1-2	CASSLGDRGLGYTF
.	TRBV20-1	TRBJ2-1	CSASPANEQFF
.	TRBV6-5	TRBJ2-7	CASSYSLQGGYEQYF
.	TRBV7-2	TRBJ1-5	CASSLGMWTQRNQPQHF
TRBD1	TRBV18	TRBJ1-2	CASSPVQGAQRGGYTF
.	TRBV5-1	TRBJ1-2	CASSFYVGGDRSYTF
.	TRBV16	TRBJ1-3	CASSQSGSSGNTIYF
TRBD1	TRBV2	TRBJ2-3	CASNPGQRVDTQYF
.	TRBV7-2	TRBJ1-5	CASSLVVNSNQPQHF
.	TRBV27	TRBJ2-1	CASSQWLAPGQNNEQFF
.	TRBV5-1	TRBJ1-1	CASSGGLYSDTEAFF
.	TRBV5-1	TRBJ1-1	CASSDGPLGDTEAFF
TRBD1	TRBV5-1	TRBJ2-3	CASSRYGQDPFTDTQYF
.	TRBV5-1	TRBJ1-1	CASMGIRDTEAFF
.	TRBV5-7	TRBJ1-3	CASSLGQKNTIYF
TRBD2	TRBV18	TRBJ2-1	CASSPRASGGAHNEQFF
TRBD1	TRBV25-1	TRBJ1-2	CATCQGGGYGYTF
TRBD1	TRBV24-1	TRBJ2-4	CATSESPGQGLAIQYF
TRBD2	TRBV18	TRBJ2-5	CASSPRTSGEETQYF
TRBD1	TRBV5-1	TRBJ2-1	CASRTGEYNEQFF
TRBD1	TRBV6-1	TRBJ1-2	CASSEGQLERATF
.	TRBV29-1	TRBJ2-1	CSVWGGASYNEQFF
.	TRBV6-5	TRBJ1-2	CASSPQGPPNYGYTF
TRBD1	TRBV30	TRBJ1-4	CACHRGRTADVKLFF
TRBD2	TRBV5-1	TRBJ2-1	CASSSVTGTSGNEQFF
.	TRBV13	TRBJ1-5	CASSLFPDSNQPQHF
.	TRBV2	TRBJ2-7	CASSEGGGNYEQYF